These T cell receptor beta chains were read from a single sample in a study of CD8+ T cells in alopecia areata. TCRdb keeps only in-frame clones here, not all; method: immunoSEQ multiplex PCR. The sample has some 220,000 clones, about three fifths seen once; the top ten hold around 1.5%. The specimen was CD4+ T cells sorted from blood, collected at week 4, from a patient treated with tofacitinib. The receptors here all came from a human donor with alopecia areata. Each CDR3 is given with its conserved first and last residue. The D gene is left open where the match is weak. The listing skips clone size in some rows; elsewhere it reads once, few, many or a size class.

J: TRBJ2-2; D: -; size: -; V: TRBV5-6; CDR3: CASSLVRLTGELFF; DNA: TGTGCCAGCAGCTTGGTGCGCCTCACCGGGGAGCTGTTTTTT
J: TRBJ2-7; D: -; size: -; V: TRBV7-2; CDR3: CASSKTSYEQYF; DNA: TGTGCCAGCAGCAAGACTAGCTACGAGCAGTACTTC
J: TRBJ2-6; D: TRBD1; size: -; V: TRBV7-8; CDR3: CASSLVPGGIVLTF; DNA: TGTGCCAGCAGCTTAGTCCCAGGGGGAATCGTCCTGACTTTC
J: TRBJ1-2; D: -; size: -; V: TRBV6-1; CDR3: CASSPQGTPYGYTF; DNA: TGTGCCAGCAGCCCACAGGGAACACCCTATGGCTACACCTTC
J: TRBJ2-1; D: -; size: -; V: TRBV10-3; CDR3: CAISESYEQFF; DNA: TGTGCCATCAGTGAGTCCTATGAGCAGTTCTTC
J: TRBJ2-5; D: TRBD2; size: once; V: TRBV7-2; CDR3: CASSLTAGGIQETQYF; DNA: TGTGCCAGCAGCTTAACGGCGGGGGGGATCCAAGAGACCCAGTACTTC
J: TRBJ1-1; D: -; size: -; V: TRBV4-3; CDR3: CASSQRVYTEAFF; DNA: TGCGCCAGCAGCCAAAGGGTCTACACTGAAGCTTTCTTT
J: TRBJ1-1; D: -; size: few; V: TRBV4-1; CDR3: CASSQGLAGPMNTEAFF; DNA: TGCGCCAGCAGCCAAGGATTGGCGGGCCCCATGAACACTGAAGCTTTCTTT
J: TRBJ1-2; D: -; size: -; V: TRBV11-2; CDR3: CASSSFYRVGYTF; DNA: TGTGCCAGCAGCTCTTTTTACAGGGTCGGCTACACCTTC
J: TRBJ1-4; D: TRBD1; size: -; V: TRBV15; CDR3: CATSRVTGANEKLFF; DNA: TGTGCCACCAGCAGAGTAACAGGGGCTAATGAAAAACTGTTTTTT
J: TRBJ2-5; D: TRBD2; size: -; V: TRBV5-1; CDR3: CASSHSGDQETQYF; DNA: TGCGCCAGCTCGCATAGCGGGGACCAAGAGACCCAGTACTTC
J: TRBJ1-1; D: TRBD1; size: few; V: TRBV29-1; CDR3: CSVRTGTGNTEAFF; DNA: TGCAGCGTCCGGACCGGGACAGGGAACACTGAAGCTTTCTTT
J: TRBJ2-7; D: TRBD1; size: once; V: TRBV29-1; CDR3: CSARRGGQGDEQYF; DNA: TGCAGCGCGCGGAGAGGGGGCCAGGGGGACGAGCAGTACTTC
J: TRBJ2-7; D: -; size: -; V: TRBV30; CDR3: CAWSVQSFSYEQYF; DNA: TGTGCCTGGAGTGTACAATCATTCTCCTACGAGCAGTACTTC
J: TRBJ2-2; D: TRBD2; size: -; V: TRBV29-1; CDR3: CSVAPRGGPGELFF; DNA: TGCAGCGTAGCCCCACGGGGGGGCCCCGGGGAGCTGTTTTTT
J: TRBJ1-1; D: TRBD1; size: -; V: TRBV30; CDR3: CAWSATGGTEAFF; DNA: TGTGCCTGGAGCGCGACAGGGGGTACTGAAGCTTTCTTT
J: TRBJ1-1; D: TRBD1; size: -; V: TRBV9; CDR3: CASSVVRGSGGGTEAFF; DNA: TGTGCCAGCAGCGTAGTTAGGGGGTCAGGGGGAGGCACTGAAGCTTTCTTT
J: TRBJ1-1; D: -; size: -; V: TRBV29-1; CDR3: CSVDSNTEAFF; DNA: TGCAGCGTTGACAGTAACACTGAAGCTTTCTTT
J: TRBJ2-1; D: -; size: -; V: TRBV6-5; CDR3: CASSLGRYNEQFF; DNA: TGTGCCAGCAGTTTGGGACGGTACAATGAGCAGTTCTTC
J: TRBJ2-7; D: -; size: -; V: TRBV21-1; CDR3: CASSKRVYDEQYF; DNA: TGTGCCAGCAGCAAAAGGGTTTACGACGAGCAGTACTTC
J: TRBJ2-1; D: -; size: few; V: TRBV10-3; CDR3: CAIRESGLGDNEQFF; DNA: TGTGCCATCAGAGAGTCCGGACTGGGCGACAATGAGCAGTTCTTC
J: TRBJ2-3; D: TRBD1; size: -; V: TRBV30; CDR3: CAWSVTGGWSDTQYF; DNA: TGTGCCTGGAGTGTGACAGGGGGCTGGTCAGATACGCAGTATTTT
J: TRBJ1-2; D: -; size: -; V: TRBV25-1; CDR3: CASSDSQGYGYTF; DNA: TGTGCCAGCAGTGACAGTCAGGGCTATGGCTACACCTTC
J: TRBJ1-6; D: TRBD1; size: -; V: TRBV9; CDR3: CASSPAGTGVSSPLHF; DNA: TGTGCCAGCAGCCCTGCCGGGACAGGGGTGAGTTCACCCCTCCACTTT
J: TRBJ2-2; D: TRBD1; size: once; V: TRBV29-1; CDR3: CSAVTGGTGELFF; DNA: TGCAGCGCTGTTACAGGGGGCACCGGGGAGCTGTTTTTT
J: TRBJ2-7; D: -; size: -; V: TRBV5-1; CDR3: CASSPRLLLQGPYEQYF; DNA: TGCGCCAGCAGCCCCCGACTTTTATTACAGGGCCCCTACGAGCAGTACTTC
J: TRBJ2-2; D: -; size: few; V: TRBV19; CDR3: CASSMGGRELFF; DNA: TGTGCCAGTAGTATGGGGGGCCGGGAGCTGTTTTTT
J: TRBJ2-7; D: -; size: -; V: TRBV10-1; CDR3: CAPPGEQYF; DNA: TGCGCCCCCCCGGGCGAGCAGTACTTC
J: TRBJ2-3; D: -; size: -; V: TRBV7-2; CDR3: CASSLPWDTQYF; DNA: TGTGCCAGCAGCCTGCCCTGGGATACGCAGTATTTT
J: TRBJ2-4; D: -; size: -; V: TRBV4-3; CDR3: CASSQTTGNIQYF; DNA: TGCGCCAGCAGCCAAACGACTGGGAACATTCAGTACTTC
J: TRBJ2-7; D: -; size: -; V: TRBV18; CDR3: CASSTTDMVVEQYF; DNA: TGTGCCAGCTCAACGACAGACATGGTTGTCGAGCAGTACTTC
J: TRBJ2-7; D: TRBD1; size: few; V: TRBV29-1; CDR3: CSVPLGAGGYEQYF; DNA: TGCAGCGTCCCCCTCGGGGCAGGGGGCTACGAGCAGTACTTC
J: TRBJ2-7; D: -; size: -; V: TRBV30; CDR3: CAWGAGLPREQYF; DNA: TGTGCCTGGGGTGCGGGGTTACCTCGCGAGCAGTACTTC
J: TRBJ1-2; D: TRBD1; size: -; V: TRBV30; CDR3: CAWSAQGVGGYTF; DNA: TGTGCCTGGAGTGCACAGGGGGTCGGGGGCTACACCTTC
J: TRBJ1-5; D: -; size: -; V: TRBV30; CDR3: CAWSAGTPAPGNQPQHF; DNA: TGTGCCTGGAGTGCCGGGACACCCGCCCCAGGCAATCAGCCCCAGCATTTT
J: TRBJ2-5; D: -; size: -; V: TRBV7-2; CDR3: CASSPTRGGETQYF; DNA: TGTGCCAGCAGCCCGACTAGGGGGGGGGAGACCCAGTACTTC
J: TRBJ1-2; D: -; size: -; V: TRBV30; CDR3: CAWSVMEYYGYTF; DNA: TGTGCCTGGAGTGTAATGGAGTACTATGGCTACACCTTC
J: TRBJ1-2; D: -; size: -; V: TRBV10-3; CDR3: CAISERASLWSYTF; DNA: TGTGCCATCAGTGAGCGGGCGTCCCTATGGAGCTACACCTTC
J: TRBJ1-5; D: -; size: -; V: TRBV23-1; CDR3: CASSQSPRPEGFNQPQHF; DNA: TGCGCCAGCAGTCAATCGCCGCGCCCGGAGGGGTTTAATCAGCCCCAGCATTTT
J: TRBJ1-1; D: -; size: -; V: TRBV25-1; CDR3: CASSDGNGRVNTEAFF; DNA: TGTGCCAGCAGTGACGGCAACGGACGCGTGAACACTGAAGCTTTCTTT
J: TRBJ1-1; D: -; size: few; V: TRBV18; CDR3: CASSPPAGAGDTEAFF; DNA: TGTGCCAGCTCACCACCAGCGGGGGCAGGGGACACTGAAGCTTTCTTT
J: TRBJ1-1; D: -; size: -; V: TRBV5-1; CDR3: CASSITGTVNTEAFF; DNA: TGCGCCAGCAGCATAACCGGGACCGTGAACACTGAAGCTTTCTTT
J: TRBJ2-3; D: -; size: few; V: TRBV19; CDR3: CASSGSRGDTQYF; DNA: TGTGCCAGTAGCGGGTCCCGGGGAGATACGCAGTATTTT
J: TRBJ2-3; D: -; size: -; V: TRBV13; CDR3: CASSLRVGGTDTQYF; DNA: TGTGCCAGCAGCTTGAGGGTGGGAGGCACAGATACGCAGTATTTT
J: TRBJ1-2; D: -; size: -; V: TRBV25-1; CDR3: CASSEFNSYGYTF; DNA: TGTGCCAGCAGTGAATTCAACAGCTATGGCTACACCTTC
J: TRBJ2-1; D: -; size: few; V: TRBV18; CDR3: CASSLTTGTNEQFF; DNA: TGTGCCAGCTCACTTACAACAGGGACCAATGAGCAGTTCTTC
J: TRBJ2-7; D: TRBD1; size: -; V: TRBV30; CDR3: CAWSAQGAGYYEQYF; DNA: TGTGCCTGGAGTGCACAGGGGGCGGGATATTACGAGCAGTACTTC
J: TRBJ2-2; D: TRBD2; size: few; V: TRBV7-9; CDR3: CASSPTSGLSGTGELFF; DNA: TGTGCCAGCAGCCCGACTAGCGGGCTATCGGGCACCGGGGAGCTGTTTTTT
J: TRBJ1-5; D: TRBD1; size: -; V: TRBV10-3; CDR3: CASGQGSNQPQHF; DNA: TGTGCCAGCGGACAGGGAAGCAATCAGCCCCAGCATTTT
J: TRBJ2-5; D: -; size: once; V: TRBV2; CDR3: CASTAFGPAQETQYF; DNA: TGTGCCAGCACCGCTTTTGGGCCGGCCCAAGAGACCCAGTACTTC
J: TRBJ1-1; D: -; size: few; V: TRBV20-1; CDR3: CSLNTNTEAFF; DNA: TGCAGTCTCAACACGAACACTGAAGCTTTCTTT
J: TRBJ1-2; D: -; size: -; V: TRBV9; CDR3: CASSVAVANYGYTF; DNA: TGTGCCAGCAGCGTAGCAGTAGCTAACTATGGCTACACCTTC
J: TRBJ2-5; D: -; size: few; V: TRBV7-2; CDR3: CASSPVGAGETQYF; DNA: TGTGCCAGCAGCCCCGTAGGGGCCGGGGAGACCCAGTACTTC
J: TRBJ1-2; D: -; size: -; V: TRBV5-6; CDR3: CASTGLHDYTF; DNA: TGTGCCAGCACCGGGTTACATGACTACACCTTC
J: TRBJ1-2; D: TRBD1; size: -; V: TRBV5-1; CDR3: CASTPGQGEYGYTF; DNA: TGCGCCAGCACCCCCGGACAGGGGGAATATGGCTACACCTTC
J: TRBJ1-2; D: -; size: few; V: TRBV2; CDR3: CASSPGRTSGYTF; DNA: TGTGCCAGCAGTCCCGGACGGACATCTGGCTACACCTTC
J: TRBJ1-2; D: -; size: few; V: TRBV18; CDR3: CASSPSILLHGYGYTF; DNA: TGTGCCAGCTCACCATCGATCCTCCTGCACGGCTATGGCTACACCTTC
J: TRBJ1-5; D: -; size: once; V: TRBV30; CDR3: CAWSEQENQPQHF; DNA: TGTGCCTGGAGCGAACAGGAAAATCAGCCCCAGCATTTT
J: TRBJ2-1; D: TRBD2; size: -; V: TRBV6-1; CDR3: CASSEPGGHNEQFF; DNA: TGTGCCAGCAGTGAACCGGGGGGGCACAATGAGCAGTTCTTC
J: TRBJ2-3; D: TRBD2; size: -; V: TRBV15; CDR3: CATSRGTSGGIDTQYF; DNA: TGTGCCACCAGCAGAGGGACTAGCGGGGGAATAGATACGCAGTATTTT